This T cell receptor beta chain was identified in a study of cytomegalovirus exposure and HLA in healthy donors. Produced via immunoSEQ multiplex PCR; TCRdb's table is partial and in-frame only. The sample includes some 75,000 clones, approximately 96% seen only once; the top ten take 1.3%. V was clipped by 0 bases and J by 8 bases; unmatched bases: 7. This CDR3 region has 16 residues. Germline assignment: CDR1 ENHRY and CDR2 SYGVKD. This clone is medium-sized within its sample. The sequencing sample was made of PBMCs. The chain has TRBV10-3 and TRBJ1-4; 9 nucleotides align to TRBD1. This sequence originates from a woman younger than 35 in good health and CMV-seronegative. CDR3: CAISESEDRGGEKLFF. The CDR3 DNA is TGTGCCATCAGTGAGTCGGAGGACAGGGGTGGCGAAAAACTGTTTTTT.